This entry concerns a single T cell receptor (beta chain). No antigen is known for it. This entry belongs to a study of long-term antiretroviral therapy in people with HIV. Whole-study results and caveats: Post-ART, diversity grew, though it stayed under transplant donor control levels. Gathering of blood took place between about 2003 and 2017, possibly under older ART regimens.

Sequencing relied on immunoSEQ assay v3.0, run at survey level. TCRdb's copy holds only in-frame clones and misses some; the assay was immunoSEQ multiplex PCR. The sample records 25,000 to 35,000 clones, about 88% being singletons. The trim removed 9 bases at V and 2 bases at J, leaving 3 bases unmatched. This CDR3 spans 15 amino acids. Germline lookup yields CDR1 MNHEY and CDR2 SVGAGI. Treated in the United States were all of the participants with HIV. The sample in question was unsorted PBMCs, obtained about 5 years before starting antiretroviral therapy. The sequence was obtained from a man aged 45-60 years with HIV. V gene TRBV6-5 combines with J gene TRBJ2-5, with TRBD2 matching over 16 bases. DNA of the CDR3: TGTGCCAGTACGGGACTAGCGGGGGGGCAAGAGACCCAGTACTTC. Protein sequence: CASTGLAGGQETQYF.